The 5 T cell receptor beta chains reported below all come from one sample, sequenced in a study of shared clonotypes between healthy human individuals. Sequenced by immunoSEQ multiplex PCR; TCRdb stores in-frame clones only, minus some. The sample contains roughly 1,500,000 clones, 95% to 99% of which appear only once. Material: naive CD4+ T cells sorted from blood. Described subset: CD45RA+ positively selected. These receptors were collected from a young man in good health.

This clone has only one observation. This chain joins TRBV15 and TRBJ2-2; no clear D. The CDR3 runs 15 residues. The germline CDR1 and CDR2 sequences are LNHNV and YYDKDF (reference sequence). The V end was cut by 1 base, the J end by 6 bases, with 12 bases between. Here the CDR3 reads CATSRVVDGPGELFF. The CDR3 DNA reads TGTGCCACCAGCAGAGTGGTTGACGGTCCCGGGGAGCTGTTTTTT.

Only one count was recorded for this clone. The chain is built from TRBV19 and TRBJ2-1; 9 nucleotides line up with TRBD2. Looked up from germline, CDR1 is LNHDA and CDR2 is SQIVND (reference sequence). V was pared by 5 bases and J by 7 bases, with 12 bases of the junction left unmatched. The CDR3 is made up of 16 amino acids. The CDR3 is CASSQVAGVLRNEQFF. In nucleotides, the CDR3 is TGTGCCAGTAGTCAGGTAGCGGGAGTATTAAGGAATGAGCAGTTCTTC.

The V call is TRBV18, the J call TRBJ1-5; 8 bases map to TRBD1. This CDR3 spans 13 amino acids. Trimming at V came to 5 bases and at J to 6 bases, leaving 3 bases not matched to a gene. The V gene's germline CDR1 is KGHSH and CDR2 LQKENI. CDR3 nucleotides: TGTGCCAGCTCATCACAGGGGGTTCAGCCCCAGCATTTT. Translated: CASSSQGVQPQHF.

This clone was recorded only once. The genes are TRBV5-6 and TRBJ1-3; D not resolved. Trimming removed 0 bases from V and 0 bases from J, with 10 bases in between. Germline CDR1 is SGHDT and CDR2 is YYEEEE. CDR3 length equals 16 residues. The CDR3 spells CASSLALRPSGNTIYF. The CDR3 nucleotides are TGTGCCAGCAGCTTGGCCTTGCGCCCCTCTGGAAACACCATATATTTT.

The chain combines TRBV10-3 with TRBJ1-5; tentatively, D is TRBD1 (5 bases). The V gene lost 2 bases and the J gene lost 3 bases, with 8 bases spanning the gap. Germline CDR1 ENHRY, CDR2 SYGVKD. The CDR3 extends over 14 amino acids. The CDR3 reads CAISERGPNQPQHF. CDR3 nucleotide sequence: TGTGCCATCAGTGAGAGGGGCCCCAATCAGCCCCAGCATTTT.